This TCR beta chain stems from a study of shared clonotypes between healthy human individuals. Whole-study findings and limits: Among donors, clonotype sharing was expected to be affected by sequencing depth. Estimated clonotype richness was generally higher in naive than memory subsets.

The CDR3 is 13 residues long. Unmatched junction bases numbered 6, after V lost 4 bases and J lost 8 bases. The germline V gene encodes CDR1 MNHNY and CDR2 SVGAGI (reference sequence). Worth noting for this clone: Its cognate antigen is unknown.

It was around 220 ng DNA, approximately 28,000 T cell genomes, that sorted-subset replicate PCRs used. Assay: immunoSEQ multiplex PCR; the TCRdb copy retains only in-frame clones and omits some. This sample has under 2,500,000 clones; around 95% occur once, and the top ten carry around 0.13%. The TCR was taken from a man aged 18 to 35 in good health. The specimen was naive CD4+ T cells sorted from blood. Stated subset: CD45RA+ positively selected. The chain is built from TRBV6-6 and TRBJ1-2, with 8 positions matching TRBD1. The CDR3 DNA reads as TGTGCCAGCAGTTCATCGACAGGGGCCGGCTACACCTTC. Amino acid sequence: CASSSSTGAGYTF.